Detailed here is one T cell receptor (beta chain). There are 14 residues in the CDR3. J lost 10 bases, V lost 7 bases, and 10 bases had no gene match. The germline CDR1 and CDR2 sequences are MDHEN and SYDVKM. Libraries were prepared by immunoSEQ multiplex PCR; TCRdb keeps only in-frame clonotypes and omits some of them. This sample yields 40,000 to 55,000 clones, of which under 95% are seen a single time; 22% belongs to the top ten. The sample comes from a study of control samples from healthy donors and cancer patients. Source material: PBMCs. The sequence derives from a woman aged 40 to 55 with head and neck cancer. This chain uses TRBV28 with TRBJ1-6; TRBD1 aligns across 7 bases. In DNA form, the CDR3 reads TGTGCCAGCATCACCAGGGGGGGAGGATCACCCCTCCACTTT. This encodes CASITRGGGSPLHF.